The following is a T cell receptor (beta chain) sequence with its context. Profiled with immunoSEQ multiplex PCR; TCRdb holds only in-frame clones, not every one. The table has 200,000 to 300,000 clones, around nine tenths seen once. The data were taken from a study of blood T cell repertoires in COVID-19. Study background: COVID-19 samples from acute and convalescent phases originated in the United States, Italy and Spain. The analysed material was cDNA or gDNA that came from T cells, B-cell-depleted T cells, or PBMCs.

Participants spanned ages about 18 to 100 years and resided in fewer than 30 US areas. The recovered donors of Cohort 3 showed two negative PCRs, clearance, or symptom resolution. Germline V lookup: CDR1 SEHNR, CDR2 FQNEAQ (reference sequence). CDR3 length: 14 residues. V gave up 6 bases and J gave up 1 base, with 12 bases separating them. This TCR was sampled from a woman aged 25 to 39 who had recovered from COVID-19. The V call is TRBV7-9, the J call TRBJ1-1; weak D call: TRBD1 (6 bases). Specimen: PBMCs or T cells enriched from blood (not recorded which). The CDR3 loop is CASSFQQGNTEAFF. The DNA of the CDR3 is TGTGCCAGCAGTTTTCAACAGGGGAACACTGAAGCTTTCTTT.